The 32 T cell receptor beta chains below come from one sample, sequenced in a study of CXCR3-negative and CXCR3-positive naive CD8 T cells. Libraries were UMI-labeled 5' RACE TRB cDNA. TCRdb derives one entry per CDR3 protein from the 5' RACE reads, leaving out DNA. Here the sample table reports more than 65,000 distinct CDR3 sequences. The sample comprised naive CXCR3- CD8+ T cells from blood. Indicated subset: CD45RO-CCR7+CD27+CD95- naive CD8+ T cells lacking CXCR3 (TNR3-). Every receptor here comes from a human donor in good health. Some clones in this sample may be carry-over from other donors' samples.

This chain links TRBV28 with TRBJ1-5; checking the TCRdb D call of TRBD1 is not possible without DNA. The CDR3 extends over 14 amino acids. Germline CDR1 reads MDHEN; CDR2 reads SYDVKM. CDR3 sequence reads: CASRDPRGNQPQHF.

The chain joins TRBV20-1 to TRBJ1-5. The CDR3 runs 14 residues. The V gene's germline CDR1 is DFQATT and CDR2 SNEGSKA (reference sequence). CDR3 sequence: CSARDTYILQPQHF.

This rearrangement joins TRBV2 to TRBJ2-1; TCRdb proposes TRBD2, but this gene call is untestable without DNA. CDR3 length equals 13 residues. The germline gives CDR1 SNHLY, CDR2 FYNNEI. CDR3 amino acids: CAGRTSVPNEQFF.

The V call is TRBV6-6, the J call TRBJ1-1. The CDR3 totals 12 residues. Germline V gene lookup returns CDR1 MNHNY and CDR2 SVGAGI (reference sequence). The CDR3: CASRPDGLEAFF.

The chain carries TRBV9 and TRBJ2-1. The CDR3 runs to 15 residues. Germline V CDR1 and CDR2: SGDLS, YYNGEE. CDR3 protein: CASSVVGTSYNEQFF.

The chain couples TRBV20-1 to TRBJ2-1; the D gene TCRdb calls, TRBD2, cannot be checked with no DNA. This CDR3 region has 18 residues. In germline, CDR1 is DFQATT, CDR2 SNEGSKA (reference sequence). The CDR3 spells CSATTSGGAWSSYNEQFF.

V is TRBV5-6 and J is TRBJ2-5; TCRdb outputs TRBD2, but without DNA this stays unchecked. Germline V lookup: CDR1 SGHDT, CDR2 YYEEEE. The length of the CDR3 is 14 residues. Here the CDR3 reads CASSLGGPQETQYF.

The chain joins TRBV12-3 or TRBV12-4 to TRBJ1-5; TCRdb's assignment of TRBD1 cannot be checked, as there is no DNA. This CDR3 has 15 amino acids. The CDR3 sequence: CASSDMTGGLQPQHF.

The chain is built from TRBV7-3 and TRBJ2-1. The CDR3 is 16 amino acids. Germline values: CDR1 SGHTA, CDR2 FQGTGA. CDR3 amino acids: CASSPDLMSSYNEQFF.

The CDR3 region is CSFWDMSSYTF. The chain carries TRBV29-1 and TRBJ1-2; the TRBD1 assignment by TCRdb is unverifiable without DNA. From germline, CDR1 is SQVTM and CDR2 ANQGSEA. The CDR3 consists of 11 residues.

V usage is TRBV16 and J usage is TRBJ2-5; with no DNA, the TCRdb D assignment of TRBD2 cannot be verified. The CDR3 loop spans 18 amino acids. Germline assignment: CDR1 KGHSY and CDR2 FQNENV. CDR3 amino acids: CASSQSDGSGVSGETQYF.

This chain links TRBV7-9 with TRBJ1-5. This CDR3 has 14 residues. Germline-derived CDR1 and CDR2 are SEHNR and FQNEAQ (reference sequence). Here the CDR3 reads CASSLAGPSSPQHF.

The J gene is TRBJ2-7, the V gene TRBV29-1; the TCRdb call, TRBD2, lacks DNA for checking. The CDR3 is 12 residues long. Germline assignment: CDR1 SQVTM and CDR2 ANQGSEA. CDR3 sequence: CSVRGGLNEQYF.

V usage is TRBV28 and J usage is TRBJ1-5; with no DNA, the TCRdb D assignment of TRBD1 cannot be verified. The germline V gene encodes CDR1 MDHEN and CDR2 SYDVKM. The CDR3 consists of 13 residues. The CDR3 spells CASSFRDNQPQHF.

This chain links TRBV20-1 with TRBJ2-7; the D gene TCRdb calls, TRBD1, cannot be checked with no DNA. CDR1 is DFQATT and CDR2 is SNEGSKA in the germline V gene (reference sequence). The CDR3 totals 14 residues. CDR3 residues: CSARDRGETNEQYF.

This chain connects TRBV27 to TRBJ1-4. This CDR3 comprises 19 residues. Germline lookup yields CDR1 MNHEY and CDR2 SMNVEV (reference sequence). The chain's CDR3 is CASRPQTLKDAATNEKLFF. Drawing the rest from reference TRBV27 and TRBJ1-4, the complete variable domain is EAQVTQNPRYLITVTGKKLTVTCSQNMNHEYMSWYRQDPGLGLRQIYYSMNVEVTDKGDVPEGYKVSRKEKRNFPLILESPSPNQTSLYFCASRPQTLKDAATNEKLFFGSGTQLSVL.

The rearrangement links TRBV9 to TRBJ1-1. The CDR3 loop spans 15 amino acids. Germline CDR1 and CDR2: SGDLS and YYNGEE. CDR3 protein: CASSVAAGGYFEAFF.

This chain connects TRBV7-2 to TRBJ2-5; without DNA, the TCRdb call of TRBD1 cannot be checked. This CDR3 region has 17 residues. The germline V gene has CDR1 SGHTA and CDR2 FQGNSA. This chain's CDR3 is CASSLMGQGSYQETQYF.

The chain is built from TRBV2 and TRBJ2-7; TCRdb names TRBD1, which stays unverified in the absence of DNA. Per the germline V gene, CDR1 is SNHLY and CDR2 is FYNNEI. The CDR3 is 15 residues long. The CDR3 sequence is CASSFRDAFSYEQYF.

The CDR3 spells CASSLGSGDGYTF. This chain links TRBV7-9 with TRBJ1-2. CDR1 and CDR2 (germline): SEHNR, FQNEAQ (reference sequence). The CDR3 length is 13 residues. The whole variable domain, filled in from reference TRBV7-9 and TRBJ1-2, reads DTGVSQNPRHKITKRGQNVTFRCDPISEHNRLYWYRQTLGQGPEFLTYFQNEAQLEKSRLLSDRFSAERPKGSFSTLEIQRTEQGDSAMYLCASSLGSGDGYTFGSGTRLTVV.

The chain uses TRBV5-1 and TRBJ2-7; there is no DNA to check the TCRdb D call of TRBD2. The germline gives CDR1 SGHRS, CDR2 YFSETQ. The CDR3 length is 16 residues. This CDR3 is CASSLRLAGDNYEQYF.

V is TRBV7-9 and J is TRBJ2-2; the D call from TCRdb, TRBD1, cannot be confirmed without DNA. The CDR3 extends over 13 amino acids. Germline CDR1 is SEHNR and CDR2 is FQNEAQ (reference sequence). The CDR3: CASTHRDTGELFF.

V usage is TRBV6-2 or TRBV6-3 and J usage is TRBJ1-2; with no DNA, the TCRdb D assignment of TRBD1 cannot be verified. This CDR3 spans 14 amino acids. Germline CDR1 and CDR2: MNHEY and SVGEGT. The CDR3 reads CASTEPGSDYGYTF.

This chain joins TRBV7-6 and TRBJ1-1; TCRdb's D call, TRBD1, is unchecked because there is no DNA. This CDR3 has 16 amino acids. CDR1 and CDR2 from the germline V gene are SGHVS and FNYEAQ. CDR3: CASSSGTGGTDTEAFF. Looking up the rest from reference TRBV7-6 and TRBJ1-1 gives the full variable domain: GAGVSQSPRYKVTKRGQDVALRCDPISGHVSLYWYRQALGQGPEFLTYFNYEAQQDKSGLPNDRFSAERPEGSISTLTIQRTEQRDSAMYRCASSSGTGGTDTEAFFGQGTRLTVV.

The rearrangement joins TRBV11-2 to TRBJ2-7; no DNA is available, so the TRBD2 call from TCRdb remains unchecked. Germline CDR1 reads SGHAT; CDR2 reads FQNNGV. This CDR3 comprises 14 residues. The CDR3 loop is CASSLGGGRYEQYF.

The chain is built from TRBV29-1 and TRBJ2-7; TCRdb returns TRBD2, unconfirmable since there is no DNA. The CDR3 contains 15 residues. Per the germline V gene, CDR1 is SQVTM and CDR2 is ANQGSEA. This CDR3 is CSVGVGTSGSYEQYF.

This rearrangement joins TRBV7-8 to TRBJ1-4. CDR3 size: 16 residues. Germline loops: CDR1 SGHVS, CDR2 FQNEAQ. The CDR3 protein is CASSSARGQANEKLFF.

The chain links TRBV28 to TRBJ1-1; TCRdb selects TRBD1, and the lack of DNA leaves this call unchecked. Germline CDR1 reads MDHEN; CDR2 reads SYDVKM. The CDR3 consists of 15 residues. This CDR3 reads CASSFGSGTDTEAFF.

The genes are TRBV28 and TRBJ2-1. The germline CDR1 and CDR2 sequences are MDHEN and SYDVKM. The CDR3 covers 12 residues. The CDR3 here is CASSLGYNEQFF.

The chain employs TRBV7-9 and TRBJ1-1; TCRdb names TRBD1, which stays unverified in the absence of DNA. This CDR3 comprises 13 residues. CDR1 is SEHNR and CDR2 is FQNEAQ in the germline V gene (reference sequence). Here the CDR3 reads CASRGGGFTEAFF. The complete variable domain, with remaining parts taken from reference TRBV7-9 and TRBJ1-1, reads DTGVSQNPRHKITKRGQNVTFRCDPISEHNRLYWYRQTLGQGPEFLTYFQNEAQLEKSRLLSDRFSAERPKGSFSTLEIQRTEQGDSAMYLCASRGGGFTEAFFGQGTRLTVV.

The V call is TRBV18, the J call TRBJ2-7; TCRdb outputs TRBD2, but without DNA this stays unchecked. The CDR3 is made up of 14 amino acids. Germline values: CDR1 KGHSH, CDR2 LQKENI. CDR3 sequence reads: CASSPMGGSDEQYF.

This chain connects TRBV11-2 to TRBJ2-4; TCRdb's D gene call, TRBD1, goes unchecked for lack of DNA. CDR1 is SGHAT, CDR2 FQNNGV, per germline. CDR3 size: 16 residues. The CDR3 is CASSFTGGADKNIQYF.